This is a list of T cell receptor beta chains from one sample in a study of cytomegalovirus exposure and HLA in healthy donors. The table came from immunoSEQ multiplex PCR; TCRdb's copy has only in-frame clones and leaves some out. The sample has about 160,000 clones, around 78% seen once. The sequenced sample consisted of PBMCs. The receptors were sampled from a man aged 40-49 years in good health and CMV-seronegative. CDR3s include the opening cysteine and the closing phenylalanine or tryptophan. Not all rows give a size; the values are once, few, many and, for expanded clones, a class.

J gene,clone size,V gene,CDR3 protein
TRBJ2-7,NA,TRBV2,CASRGFAGGNEQYF
TRBJ2-7,NA,TRBV4-2,CASSQASGTSYEQYF
TRBJ1-1,NA,TRBV2,CASRRQGGTEAFF
TRBJ2-1,NA,TRBV19,CASSMLGTGKSPRQFF
TRBJ2-4,few,TRBV9,CASSVGGGSQYF
TRBJ2-3,once,TRBV12-5,CASGAGTASTDTQYF
TRBJ1-3,NA,TRBV4-1,CASSQGRNTIYF
TRBJ2-7,NA,TRBV18,CASSDRSYEQYF
TRBJ2-1,NA,TRBV27,CASSLSPLAGVYEQFF
TRBJ2-7,NA,TRBV11-2,CASSQGAGGLYEQYF
TRBJ2-3,NA,TRBV28,CASSFAIGGRARDTQYF
TRBJ1-4,NA,TRBV6-6,CASSYSTGGINEKLFF
TRBJ2-2,NA,TRBV5-1,CASIPLPGLDTGELFF
TRBJ2-2,NA,TRBV5-8,CASSGGGIANTGELFF
TRBJ1-2,few,TRBV18,CASSPPAGNYGYTF
TRBJ2-1,once,TRBV7-2,CASSSTGYNEQFF
TRBJ2-3,NA,TRBV4-1,CASSQDLLREADTQYF
TRBJ2-3,NA,TRBV6-1,CASSSGQSTDTQYF
TRBJ2-1,NA,TRBV2,CATTLGGGEQFF
TRBJ1-2,NA,TRBV7-8,CASSLFARAANYGYTF
TRBJ2-5,few,TRBV5-1,CASSLGGFDRETQYF
TRBJ2-1,NA,TRBV19,CASSIGGGLAGFNEQFF
TRBJ2-2,NA,TRBV2,CASSERRDGGELFF
TRBJ1-1,once,TRBV13,CASRLTGTENTEAFF
TRBJ2-1,NA,TRBV7-8,CASRPWTSYNEQFF
TRBJ2-1,few,TRBV4-1,CASSHPGLVVQFF
TRBJ2-7,NA,TRBV6-1,CASSEADSYEQYF
TRBJ1-1,NA,TRBV5-5,CASSFWLNTEAFF
TRBJ2-7,NA,TRBV5-6,CASSLNRDSYEQYF
TRBJ1-4,NA,TRBV4-1,CASSRALTGLEPNEKLFF
TRBJ1-4,NA,TRBV28,CASSFSGGNEKLFF
TRBJ1-5,NA,TRBV18,CASSKGETNNQPQHF
TRBJ2-2,few,TRBV30,CAWSPMAGVGGAGELFF
TRBJ2-5,NA,TRBV5-1,CASSFRRVAGLETQYF
TRBJ2-7,NA,TRBV10-3,CATAGTAGGSYEQYF
TRBJ2-5,NA,TRBV2,CASSQGEETQYF
TRBJ1-2,once,TRBV6-5,CASSPGDANYGYTF
TRBJ1-4,NA,TRBV27,CASRTGGIYEKLFF
TRBJ2-5,NA,TRBV11-2,CASRQGAETQYF
TRBJ1-2,NA,TRBV5-6,CASSLVPGQGAVGYGYTF
TRBJ2-3,NA,TRBV11-1,CASSFRGGADTQYF
TRBJ2-7,NA,TRBV6-5,CAIADYEQYF
TRBJ1-1,NA,TRBV9,CASSVDGGNTEAFF
TRBJ1-3,once,TRBV30,CAWSEMAAGNTIYF
TRBJ2-7,NA,TRBV2,CASSSGRSSYEQYF
TRBJ1-1,NA,TRBV19,CASSAREYTEAFF
TRBJ2-7,NA,TRBV7-3,CASSFASGGSYEQYF
TRBJ2-7,once,TRBV9,CASSVSPTVSYEQYF
TRBJ2-2,NA,TRBV7-9,CASSSVPGQGPNTGELFF
TRBJ2-7,NA,TRBV2,CASRDYGEQYF
TRBJ1-1,few,TRBV29-1,CSVAREDTEAFF
TRBJ2-1,NA,TRBV19,CASSILTSSYNEQFF
TRBJ2-5,once,TRBV9,CASSVANQETQYF